The next 18 T cell receptor beta chains were all read from a single sample in a study of T cell repertoires in cytomegalovirus infection. TCRdb reprocessed the reads via MiXCR and lists one record per CDR3 protein. In the table there are tens of thousands of distinct CDR3 sequences, approximately 20% of which are singletons. Their antigen targets remain unknown. Specimen: CD8+ T cells from cultured PBMCs, collected from culture after CMV antigen stimulation. The receptor source for this set is a human donor in good health (CMV status not recorded). Some clones in this sample may be carry-over from other donors' samples.

There are many counts of this clonotype. The chain links TRBV5-6 to TRBJ1-5; D call uncertain. V lost 2 bases to trimming and J lost 3 bases, with 18 bases between them. Germline V gene lookup returns CDR1 SGHDT and CDR2 YYEEEE. The CDR3 spans 17 residues. The CDR3 sequence is CASSFRPDILLNQPQHF. The CDR3 DNA is TGTGCCAGCAGCTTCCGCCCCGACATTCTCCTCAATCAGCCCCAGCATTTT. Using reference TRBV5-6 and TRBJ1-5 for the parts outside the CDR3, the full variable domain is DAGVTQSPTHLIKTRGQQVTLRCSPKSGHDTVSWYQQALGQGPQFIFQYYEEEERQRGNFPDRFSGHQFPNYSSELNVNALLLGDSALYLCASSFRPDILLNQPQHFGDGTRLSIL.

Here the CDR3 reads CASSLLLTYNSPLHF. CDR3 DNA sequence: TGTGCCAGCAGTTTGTTGTTAACCTATAATTCACCCCTCCACTTT. This chain connects TRBV28 to TRBJ1-6; D is ambiguous. Germline V gives CDR1 MDHEN, CDR2 SYDVKM. Trimming pared 3 bases from V and 2 bases from J, leaving 8 bases between. The CDR3 contains 15 residues.

This clonotype was seen a few times. V gene TRBV28 combines with J gene TRBJ2-5; 7 positions match TRBD1. Germline CDR1 and CDR2: MDHEN and SYDVKM. The CDR3 is 14 amino acids. The trim removed 5 bases at V and 5 bases at J, leaving 8 bases unmatched. The CDR3 is CASSPRSGGETQYF. For the CDR3, the DNA is TGTGCCAGCAGTCCTAGGTCAGGGGGTGAGACCCAGTACTTC.

This clonotype appeared a few times. The chain joins TRBV6-5 to TRBJ2-1; 9 nucleotides agree with TRBD2. Germline CDR1 reads MNHEY; CDR2 reads SVGAGI. Unmatched junction bases numbered 5, after V lost 10 bases and J lost 7 bases. This CDR3 region has 12 residues. CDR3 amino acids: CATGLAVNEQFF. The CDR3 nucleotides are TGTGCCACGGGACTAGCCGTAAATGAGCAGTTCTTC.

This clonotype was picked up a small number of times. This chain joins TRBV28 and TRBJ2-7, with 9 bases fitting TRBD1. CDR1 and CDR2 (germline): MDHEN, SYDVKM. V gave up 4 bases and J gave up 6 bases; unmatched junction bases: 7. There are 14 residues in the CDR3. CDR3 in amino acids: CASSSVRTGVEQYF. CDR3 coding DNA: TGTGCCAGCAGTTCAGTCAGGACAGGGGTCGAGCAGTACTTC.

This chain links TRBV4-1 with TRBJ2-7, with 9 bases lining up with TRBD1. The CDR3 has 16 residues. From germline, CDR1 is MGHRA and CDR2 YSYEKL. The trim removed 5 bases at V and 6 bases at J, leaving 14 bases unmatched. The CDR3 DNA is TGCGCCAGCAGCGACCTGGGCGGACAGGGGAGATCCGAGCAGTACTTC. It specifies CASSDLGGQGRSEQYF.

The chain employs TRBV7-9 and TRBJ1-1, with a tentative D call TRBD1 (5 bases). The CDR3 is 14 residues long. Deletions cut 4 bases from V and 2 bases from J, with 11 bases between. Germline V gene sequence: CDR1 SEHNR, CDR2 FQNEAQ (reference sequence). This chain's CDR3 is CASSSRQLNTEAFF. CDR3 coding DNA: TGTGCCAGCAGCTCCCGACAGTTAAACACTGAAGCTTTCTTT.

This clonotype was observed many times. The chain has TRBV28 and TRBJ2-7; 8 bases match TRBD1. CDR1 MDHEN and CDR2 SYDVKM come from the germline V gene. Losses at the gene ends were 6 bases for V and 6 bases for J; bases not matched to a gene: 10. The CDR3 is 14 amino acids. The CDR3 DNA follows: TGTGCCAGCAGACCACAGGGGGACGGGTTCGAGCAGTACTTC. It yields the protein CASRPQGDGFEQYF.

The chain uses TRBV4-1 and TRBJ2-3, with TRBD1 matching over 9 bases. This CDR3 comprises 17 residues. Germline trimming cut 0 bases from V and 6 bases from J; bases unmatched to any gene: 10. Germline V gives CDR1 MGHRA, CDR2 YSYEKL. In DNA form, the CDR3 reads TGCGCCAGCAGCCAAGATCAAGGGACAGGGATTACGGATACGCAGTATTTT. Its protein product is CASSQDQGTGITDTQYF.

The chain links TRBV7-8 to TRBJ1-1; tentatively, D is TRBD1 (5 bases). The CDR3 covers 16 residues. V lost 2 bases to trimming and J lost 0 bases, with 13 bases between them. Per germline, CDR1 SGHVS and CDR2 FQNEAQ. The CDR3 region has the DNA TGTGCCAGCAGCTTAACAGCGGGGCGGATGAACACTGAAGCTTTCTTT. This sequence encodes CASSLTAGRMNTEAFF.

This clonotype came up a few times. The chain uses TRBV4-1 and TRBJ1-2; no definite D call. Germline CDR1 and CDR2: MGHRA and YSYEKL. This CDR3 is built from 12 residues. V was pared by 3 bases and J by 8 bases, with 10 bases between. CDR3 nucleotides: TGCGCCAGCAGCCAGCCCGGTCGAGGCTACACCTTC. It codes for CASSQPGRGYTF.

Only a few counts were recorded for this clonotype. V and J are TRBV6-5 and TRBJ1-5; the D is unclear. Germline CDR1 reads MNHEY; CDR2 reads SVGAGI. V dropped 6 bases and J dropped 5 bases, with 23 bases sitting between them. There are 17 residues in the CDR3. The CDR3 protein is CASRPGTAEVGYQPQHF. The CDR3 coding sequence is TGTGCCAGCAGACCTGGTACAGCGGAGGTGGGGTATCAGCCCCAGCATTTT.

In this sample, this clonotype turned up many times. J is TRBJ2-5 and V is TRBV4-3; 9 bases map to TRBD2. V was pared by 4 bases and J by 5 bases, with 5 bases of the junction left unmatched. The CDR3 is 14 residues long. Germline V CDR1 and CDR2: LGHNA, YSLEER. CDR3 DNA sequence: TGCGCCAGCAGCCCTCGACTAGCGGAGGAGACCCAGTACTTC. Its translation: CASSPRLAEETQYF.

In this sample, this clonotype is medium-sized. The chain has TRBV6-1 and TRBJ1-6, with D possibly matching TRBD1 (5 bases). CDR1 is MNHNS, CDR2 SASEGT, per germline. V was trimmed by 7 bases and J by 10 bases, leaving 17 bases between them. This CDR3 spans 14 amino acids. DNA of the CDR3: TGTGCCAGCACCTGGGAGGGGTTCGGCTCACCCCTCCACTTT. This translates into CASTWEGFGSPLHF.

This clonotype was seen more than once but under ten times. V is TRBV12-3 or TRBV12-4 and J is TRBJ1-1; 7 bases fit TRBD1. V lost 7 bases, J lost 2 bases, and 7 bases stayed unmatched. The CDR3 sequence is 14 residues long. CDR3 sequence (DNA): TGTGCCAGCACCTTAGGGACAGACAACACTGAAGCTTTCTTT. Amino acid sequence: CASTLGTDNTEAFF.

The CDR3 region is CASSLDDNQPQHF. In DNA, the CDR3 is TGTGCCAGCAGTTTAGATGACAATCAGCCCCAGCATTTT. V usage is TRBV27 and J usage is TRBJ1-5; no definite D call. With 2 bases removed from V and 3 bases from J, the gap between germline ends came to 5 bases. CDR1 MNHEY and CDR2 SMNVEV come from the germline V gene (reference sequence). The CDR3 is 13 residues long.

V usage is TRBV12-3 or TRBV12-4 and J usage is TRBJ1-2; unclear D gene. The CDR3 contains 15 residues. Between the trimmed V and J ends, which lost 4 bases and 4 bases, there was a span of 16 bases. CDR3: CASSSIPGGPYGYTF. As DNA, the CDR3 is TGTGCCAGCAGTTCCATCCCCGGAGGGCCCTATGGCTACACCTTC.

The chain couples TRBV29-1 to TRBJ2-3, with D possibly being TRBD1 (6 bases). The germline V gene has CDR1 SQVTM and CDR2 ANQGSEA. The CDR3 extends over 13 amino acids. V lost 5 bases to trimming and J lost 5 bases, with 14 bases between them. Written as DNA, the CDR3 is TGCAGCGTTTCCCCAGGGGCAGGAGATACGCAGTATTTT. This gives the protein CSVSPGAGDTQYF.